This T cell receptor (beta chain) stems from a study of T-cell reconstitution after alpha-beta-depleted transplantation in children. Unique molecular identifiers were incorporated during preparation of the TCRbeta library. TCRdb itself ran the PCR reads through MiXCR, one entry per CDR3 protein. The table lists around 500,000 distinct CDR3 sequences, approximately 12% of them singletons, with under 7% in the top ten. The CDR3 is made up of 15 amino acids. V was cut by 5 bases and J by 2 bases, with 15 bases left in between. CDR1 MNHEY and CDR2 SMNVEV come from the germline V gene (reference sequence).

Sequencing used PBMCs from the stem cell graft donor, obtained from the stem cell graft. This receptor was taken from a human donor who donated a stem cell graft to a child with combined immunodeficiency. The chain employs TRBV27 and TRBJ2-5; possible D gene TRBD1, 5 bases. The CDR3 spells CASSAFGALQETQYF. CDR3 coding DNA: TGTGCCAGCAGTGCCTTTGGGGCTCTTCAAGAGACCCAGTACTTC.